This entry concerns a single TCR beta chain. The antigen is undetermined. The V gene's germline CDR1 is SNHLY and CDR2 FYNNEI. J gave up 5 bases and V 3 bases, and 4 bases lay outside the gene matches. This CDR3 has 14 amino acids. The data derive from a study of T cell repertoires in cytomegalovirus infection. Study-level information: Public TCR beta signature analysis indicated the presence of both CMV infection and matching HLA type.

TCRdb reanalysed the reads using MiXCR and keeps one entry per CDR3 protein. This table has hundreds of thousands of distinct CDR3 sequences, about 33% appearing once. General observations from the study: Predominance within the ex vivo response was attributable to HLA-C-restricted CMV-specific TCR beta clonotypes.

The source is a human donor in good health (CMV status not recorded). Some clones in this sample may be carry-over from other donors' samples. The sample here was cultured PBMCs, taken from culture after CMV antigen stimulation. The chain carries TRBV2 and TRBJ2-1, with TRBD1 matching over 7 bases. The chain's CDR3 is CASSERQGDNEQFF. In DNA, the CDR3 is TGTGCCAGCAGTGAGCGTCAGGGGGACAATGAGCAGTTCTTC.